Shown below are 21 T cell receptor beta chains from a single sample sequenced in a study of T cells after yellow fever vaccination. From the 5' RACE reads, TCRdb called clonotypes with MiXCR, one entry per CDR3 protein. The data show roughly 70,000 distinct CDR3 sequences, with around 7.3% seen just once and about two fifths held by the top ten. The input for sequencing was CD8+ T cells sorted from PBMCs, taken on the day of the yellow fever booster vaccination. These receptors were collected from a man aged 25 to 45 who received the YFV17D yellow fever vaccine.

At least ten counts were recorded for this clonotype. The J gene is TRBJ2-7, the V gene TRBV12-3 or TRBV12-4; 8 nucleotides match TRBD1. The CDR3 spans 13 residues. The trim removed 5 bases at V and 2 bases at J, leaving 2 bases unmatched. The CDR3 sequence: CASSGQGPYEQYF. CDR3 in DNA: TGTGCCAGCAGTGGACAGGGTCCCTACGAGCAGTACTTC.

The chain has TRBV6-5 and TRBJ2-1; TRBD1 agrees at 10 bases. V shed 2 bases and J 7 bases; nucleotides not matched to a gene: 5. Germline CDR1 is MNHEY and CDR2 is SVGAGI. The CDR3 spans 15 residues. CDR3 protein: CASSYQDRGVNEQFF. The CDR3 region has the DNA TGTGCCAGCAGTTACCAGGACAGGGGGGTAAATGAGCAGTTCTTC.

The chain carries TRBV28 and TRBJ2-5; 7 nucleotides agree with TRBD1. The V segment lost 2 bases and the J segment 4 bases; nucleotides outside the gene matches: 7. The CDR3 runs 15 residues. Germline CDR1 reads MDHEN; CDR2 reads SYDVKM. The CDR3 spells CASSLVRTGRETQYF. The CDR3 DNA sequence: TGTGCCAGCAGTTTAGTCAGGACAGGCCGAGAGACCCAGTACTTC.

V and J are TRBV3-1 and TRBJ2-7; 7 bases are a match to TRBD2. V lost 5 bases and J lost 5; bases outside the gene matches: 12. The germline V gene has CDR1 LGHDT and CDR2 YNNKEL (reference sequence). The CDR3 covers 15 residues. The CDR3 DNA is TGTGCCAGCAGCGGGCGGGAGTTCAGTTCAGACGAGCAGTACTTC. Protein sequence: CASSGREFSSDEQYF.

This clonotype appeared many times. The J gene is TRBJ2-5, the V gene TRBV20-1; 11 nucleotides line up with TRBD2. CDR1 is DFQATT, CDR2 SNEGSKA, per germline (reference sequence). CDR3 length equals 16 residues. J lost 4 bases, V lost 6 bases, and 13 bases had no gene match. CDR3 protein: CSASIAGGPSRETQYF. Here the CDR3 DNA reads TGCAGTGCATCTATAGCGGGAGGGCCCTCTAGAGAGACCCAGTACTTC.

This clonotype was recorded many times. The chain combines TRBV27 with TRBJ2-1, with TRBD1 identical over 10 bases. Germline CDR1 reads MNHEY; CDR2 reads SMNVEV (reference sequence). After removal of 3 bases from V and 7 bases from J, the junction contained 12 bases not matched to a gene. This CDR3 is 17 amino acids long. The CDR3 DNA reads as TGTGCCAGCAGTTTGTCTATATGGGACAGGGGAGGGAATGAGCAGTTCTTC. The encoded protein is CASSLSIWDRGGNEQFF.

This clonotype has a count of ten or more. This rearrangement joins TRBV19 to TRBJ2-7; 7 nucleotides agree with TRBD1. This CDR3 has 13 residues. Germline assignment: CDR1 LNHDA and CDR2 SQIVND (reference sequence). Losses at the gene ends were 7 bases for V and 0 bases for J; bases not matched to a gene: 3. The DNA of the CDR3 is TGTGCCAGTAAAGACAGGGCCTCCTACGAGCAGTACTTC. Protein: CASKDRASYEQYF. Full variable domain (remainder filled in from reference TRBV19 and TRBJ2-7): DGGITQSPKYLFRKEGQNVTLSCEQNLNHDAMYWYRQDPGQGLRLIYYSQIVNDFQKGDIAEGYSVSREKKESFPLTVTSAQKNPTAFYLCASKDRASYEQYFGPGTRLTVT.

This chain uses TRBV9 with TRBJ2-5; TRBD2 aligns across 7 bases. This CDR3 region has 14 residues. V was pared by 0 bases and J by 4 bases, with 3 bases of the junction left unmatched. CDR1 SGDLS and CDR2 YYNGEE come from the germline V gene. This CDR3 is CASSVGGGGETQYF. For the CDR3, the DNA is TGTGCCAGCAGCGTAGGTGGGGGGGGAGAGACCCAGTACTTC.

This clonotype came up a few times. This chain joins TRBV11-2 and TRBJ2-1; D possibly corresponds to TRBD1 (6 bases). Germline CDR1 reads SGHAT; CDR2 reads FQNNGV. Trimming pared 1 base from V and 8 bases from J, leaving 15 bases between. This CDR3 comprises 15 residues. This chain's CDR3 is CASSLGAGVLDEQFF. Written as DNA, the CDR3 is TGTGCCAGCAGCTTAGGCGCAGGGGTCTTGGATGAGCAGTTCTTC.

This clonotype turned up a few times. The chain carries TRBV29-1 and TRBJ2-3; TRBD1 agrees at 8 bases. The CDR3 runs to 15 residues. V shed 7 bases, J shed 2 bases, and the junction held 11 bases outside the gene matches. Germline V gene lookup returns CDR1 SQVTM and CDR2 ANQGSEA. The CDR3 sequence is CSARAMTGDTDTQYF. The CDR3 DNA reads as TGCAGCGCTCGCGCTATGACAGGGGACACAGATACGCAGTATTTT.

This clonotype showed up many times. The chain uses TRBV19 and TRBJ2-5; TRBD2 aligns across 13 bases. The CDR3 is 18 amino acids. V gave up 7 bases and J gave up 5 bases; unmatched junction bases: 16. Germline values: CDR1 LNHDA, CDR2 SQIVND (reference sequence). The CDR3 DNA sequence: TGTGCCAGTAAACCCGTCGGTACTAGCGGGAGGGTAAGGGAGACCCAGTACTTC. Its protein is CASKPVGTSGRVRETQYF.

A few counts support this clonotype. The genes are TRBV7-6 and TRBJ2-1; TRBD2 agrees at 9 bases. The CDR3 spans 13 residues. V lost 4 bases and J lost 8; bases outside the gene matches: 3. Germline lookup yields CDR1 SGHVS and CDR2 FNYEAQ. In nucleotides, the CDR3 is TGTGCCAGCAGCTACGGACTAGCGTATGAGCAGTTCTTC. Translated: CASSYGLAYEQFF.

The gene calls are TRBV7-9 and TRBJ1-4, with unresolved D. Germline V gives CDR1 SEHNR, CDR2 FQNEAQ (reference sequence). The length of the CDR3 is 16 residues. V was trimmed by 0 bases and J by 8 bases, leaving 16 bases between them. DNA for the CDR3: TGTGCCAGCAGCTTAGCGCTAGAGGAAGGTGGAGAAAAACTGTTTTTT. It is translated as CASSLALEEGGEKLFF.

The V gene is TRBV9, the J gene TRBJ2-5; 11 bases match TRBD2. Germline V gene data show CDR1 as SGDLS and CDR2 as YYNGEE. V lost 4 bases and J lost 1; bases outside the gene matches: 3. The CDR3 has 15 residues. The CDR3 reads CASSTLAGGQETQYF. Here the CDR3 DNA reads TGTGCCAGCAGCACGCTAGCGGGAGGCCAAGAGACCCAGTACTTC. Complete variable domain (other parts from reference TRBV9 and TRBJ2-5): DSGVTQTPKHLITATGQRVTLRCSPRSGDLSVYWYQQSLDQGLQFLIQYYNGEERAKGNILERFSAQQFPDLHSELNLSSLELGDSALYFCASSTLAGGQETQYFGPGTRLLVL.

V is TRBV7-2 and J is TRBJ2-7; possible D gene TRBD2, 6 bases. The germline gives CDR1 SGHTA, CDR2 FQGNSA. V gave up 2 bases and J gave up 2 bases, with 13 bases separating them. The CDR3 spans 15 residues. CDR3 nucleotides: TGTGCCAGCAGCTTATCCGGGACTCCGACCTACGAGCAGTACTTC. Protein product: CASSLSGTPTYEQYF.

The chain carries TRBV20-1 and TRBJ2-1; perhaps TRBD2 as D (6 bases). The CDR3 sequence is 15 residues long. Germline V lookup: CDR1 DFQATT, CDR2 SNEGSKA (reference sequence). Trimming took off 6 bases at V and 0 bases at J, with 15 bases between the two ends. As DNA, the CDR3 is TGCAGTGCCGATTCCCTGGGGGGCTCCTACAATGAGCAGTTCTTC. It specifies CSADSLGGSYNEQFF.

The V gene is TRBV6-2 or TRBV6-3, the J gene TRBJ2-7, with 7 bases identical to TRBD2. Trimming took 4 bases from V and 3 from J; bases not matched to a gene: 6. This CDR3 spans 14 amino acids. Germline V gives CDR1 MNHEY, CDR2 SVGEGT. CDR3 sequence (DNA): TGTGCCAGCAGTTTCCTAGCGGAACTCTACGAGCAGTACTTC. It is translated as CASSFLAELYEQYF.

This clonotype has more than one count but fewer than ten. The chain combines TRBV25-1 with TRBJ1-5; D ambiguous. CDR1 and CDR2 (germline): MGHDK, SYGVNS. V was cut by 6 bases and J by 1 base, with 13 bases left in between. CDR3 length: 15 amino acids. The CDR3 reads CASSALGESNQPQHF. The CDR3, as DNA: TGTGCCAGCAGCGCCCTCGGAGAGAGCAATCAGCCCCAGCATTTT.

The V gene is TRBV5-6, the J gene TRBJ2-3; 7 bases agree with TRBD1. J gave up 0 bases and V 2 bases, and 6 bases lay outside the gene matches. The CDR3 sequence is 16 residues long. Germline V gene lookup returns CDR1 SGHDT and CDR2 YYEEEE. The CDR3 bases are TGTGCCAGCAGCTTCCTGGGGACAGCTAGCACAGATACGCAGTATTTT. It translates to CASSFLGTASTDTQYF.

This clonotype was seen a handful of times. This chain connects TRBV5-1 to TRBJ2-2; tentatively, D is TRBD2 (6 bases). CDR3 size: 15 residues. Germline CDR1 reads SGHRS; CDR2 reads YFSETQ. Trimming cost V 0 bases and J 7 bases, with 13 bases left between them. CDR3 nucleotides: TGCGCCAGCAGCTTGGACTCGGGAGCCGGCGGGGAGCTGTTTTTT. Translation: CASSLDSGAGGELFF.

This clonotype was seen a few times. This chain connects TRBV6-2 or TRBV6-3 to TRBJ2-7; 9 positions agree with TRBD1. Per the germline V gene, CDR1 is MNHEY and CDR2 is SVGEGT. V was pared by 2 bases and J by 3 bases, with 5 bases of the junction left unmatched. The CDR3 has 15 amino acids. The CDR3 loop is CASSYPGQGHYEQYF. In nucleotides, the CDR3 is TGTGCCAGCAGTTACCCGGGACAGGGTCACTACGAGCAGTACTTC.